Listed below are T cell receptor beta chains from one sample, sequenced in a study of early T cells in non-severe SARS-CoV-2 infection. TCRdb itself ran the 5' RACE reads through MiXCR, one entry per CDR3 protein. Among about 90,000 distinct CDR3 sequences, over 9.5% were seen once, and the ten largest hold about 4.4%. Sequencing was performed on whole blood, taken at baseline. These receptors were collected from an adult who was a healthcare worker with PCR-confirmed SARS-CoV-2 infection or an uninfected control (not recorded which). CDR3s include the opening cysteine and the closing phenylalanine or tryptophan. The order of the fields is clone size, D gene, V gene, J gene, CDR3 protein, CDR3 DNA. The D gene is left open where the match is weak. Expanded clones get a size class; other rows say once, few or many, or leave the size out.

clone size: many; D gene: -; V gene: TRBV4-1; J gene: TRBJ1-6; CDR3 protein: CASSQARGPIDRLHF; CDR3 DNA: TGCGCCAGCAGCCAAGCTAGGGGTCCTATCGACCGCCTCCACTTT
clone size: many; D gene: TRBD2; V gene: TRBV12-3/TRBV12-4; J gene: TRBJ2-7; CDR3 protein: CASSWMAGGRSYEQYF; CDR3 DNA: TGTGCCAGCAGTTGGATGGCGGGGGGTCGCTCCTACGAGCAGTACTTC
clone size: many; D gene: -; V gene: TRBV12-3/TRBV12-4; J gene: TRBJ1-6; CDR3 protein: CASSLGVGNSPLHF; CDR3 DNA: TGTGCCAGCAGTTTAGGGGTTGGCAATTCACCCCTCCACTTT
clone size: -; D gene: -; V gene: TRBV27; J gene: TRBJ2-3; CDR3 protein: CASSLTSITDTQYF; CDR3 DNA: TGTGCCAGCAGTTTGACTTCGATAACAGATACGCAGTATTTT
clone size: few; D gene: -; V gene: TRBV7-6; J gene: TRBJ2-7; CDR3 protein: CASSLATQTGASYEQYF; CDR3 DNA: TGTGCCAGCAGCTTAGCGACCCAGACAGGAGCCTCCTACGAGCAGTACTTC
clone size: -; D gene: -; V gene: TRBV7-9; J gene: TRBJ1-2; CDR3 protein: CASSSGQTLWYGYTF; CDR3 DNA: TGTGCCAGCAGTTCAGGACAGACATTGTGGTATGGCTACACCTTC
clone size: -; D gene: -; V gene: TRBV29-1; J gene: TRBJ2-3; CDR3 protein: CSVVVLDTQYF; CDR3 DNA: TGCAGCGTTGTTGTTCTAGATACGCAGTATTTT
clone size: -; D gene: -; V gene: TRBV6-1; J gene: TRBJ1-1; CDR3 protein: CASCRDPVNTEAFF; CDR3 DNA: TGTGCCAGCTGCAGGGATCCGGTGAACACTGAAGCTTTCTTT
clone size: few; D gene: -; V gene: TRBV10-2; J gene: TRBJ2-1; CDR3 protein: CASSESKGVTGNEQFF; CDR3 DNA: TGCGCCAGCAGTGAGTCAAAAGGGGTCACGGGTAATGAGCAGTTCTTC
clone size: -; D gene: TRBD1; V gene: TRBV6-2/TRBV6-3; J gene: TRBJ2-7; CDR3 protein: CASSYRTGAYEQYF; CDR3 DNA: TGTGCCAGCAGTTACAGGACAGGGGCCTACGAGCAGTACTTC
clone size: -; D gene: -; V gene: TRBV7-9; J gene: TRBJ1-4; CDR3 protein: CASSRIVTNEKLFF; CDR3 DNA: TGTGCCAGCAGCCGCATAGTAACTAATGAAAAACTGTTTTTT
clone size: many; D gene: -; V gene: TRBV9; J gene: TRBJ1-6; CDR3 protein: CASSDALGQTSPLHF; CDR3 DNA: TGTGCCAGCAGCGATGCCCTCGGACAGACTTCACCCCTCCACTTT
clone size: many; D gene: TRBD2; V gene: TRBV10-2; J gene: TRBJ2-3; CDR3 protein: CASRGGTNTDTQYF; CDR3 DNA: TGCGCCAGCAGGGGGGGGACTAACACAGATACGCAGTATTTT
clone size: few; D gene: -; V gene: TRBV23-1; J gene: TRBJ2-3; CDR3 protein: CASSQRDTQYF; CDR3 DNA: TGCGCCAGCAGTCAAAGGGATACGCAGTATTTT
clone size: many; D gene: -; V gene: TRBV12-3/TRBV12-4; J gene: TRBJ2-4; CDR3 protein: CASTPRRGLAKNIQYF; CDR3 DNA: TGTGCCAGCACCCCCCGGCGGGGACTAGCCAAAAACATTCAGTACTTC
clone size: -; D gene: -; V gene: TRBV2; J gene: TRBJ2-7; CDR3 protein: CASTQGVPASYEQYF; CDR3 DNA: TGTGCCAGCACCCAAGGGGTACCCGCCTCCTACGAGCAGTACTTC
clone size: -; D gene: -; V gene: TRBV11-3; J gene: TRBJ2-2; CDR3 protein: CASLETNTGELFF; CDR3 DNA: TGTGCCAGCCTAGAGACGAACACCGGGGAGCTGTTTTTT
clone size: many; D gene: TRBD2; V gene: TRBV12-3/TRBV12-4; J gene: TRBJ2-7; CDR3 protein: CASSRDYLYEQYF; CDR3 DNA: TGTGCCAGCAGCCGGGACTATCTCTACGAGCAGTACTTC
clone size: many; D gene: -; V gene: TRBV28; J gene: TRBJ2-3; CDR3 protein: CASSSPQASAVTDTQYF; CDR3 DNA: TGTGCCAGCAGTTCCCCCCAGGCTAGCGCGGTCACAGATACGCAGTATTTT
clone size: few; D gene: -; V gene: TRBV15; J gene: TRBJ2-1; CDR3 protein: CATSRDLLTPEQFF; CDR3 DNA: TGTGCCACCAGCAGAGATCTCTTAACCCCAGAGCAGTTCTTC
clone size: few; D gene: -; V gene: TRBV20-1; J gene: TRBJ2-3; CDR3 protein: CSARRGAPDTQYF; CDR3 DNA: TGCAGTGCTAGACGGGGGGCCCCAGATACGCAGTATTTT
clone size: many; D gene: TRBD2; V gene: TRBV24-1; J gene: TRBJ2-1; CDR3 protein: CATSIAGGISYNEQFF; CDR3 DNA: TGTGCCACCAGTATAGCGGGAGGAATCTCCTACAATGAGCAGTTCTTC
clone size: -; D gene: TRBD2; V gene: TRBV7-6; J gene: TRBJ2-3; CDR3 protein: CASSLVPSGSTDTQYF; CDR3 DNA: TGTGCCAGCAGCTTAGTCCCTAGCGGGAGCACAGATACGCAGTATTTT
clone size: -; D gene: -; V gene: TRBV28; J gene: TRBJ1-6; CDR3 protein: CASSLSQSPLHF; CDR3 DNA: TGTGCCAGCAGTTTATCCCAATCACCCCTCCACTTT
clone size: once; D gene: -; V gene: TRBV29-1; J gene: TRBJ1-1; CDR3 protein: CSSTGMNTEAFF; CDR3 DNA: TGCAGCTCAACAGGGATGAACACTGAAGCTTTCTTT
clone size: many; D gene: TRBD1; V gene: TRBV6-5; J gene: TRBJ1-1; CDR3 protein: CASRHRGNTEAFF; CDR3 DNA: TGTGCCAGCAGGCACAGGGGGAACACTGAAGCTTTCTTT
clone size: few; D gene: -; V gene: TRBV29-1; J gene: TRBJ2-7; CDR3 protein: CSVGQKGPYEQYF; CDR3 DNA: TGCAGCGTTGGTCAGAAAGGTCCCTACGAGCAGTACTTC
clone size: -; D gene: TRBD2; V gene: TRBV5-4; J gene: TRBJ2-3; CDR3 protein: CASSLGQISGGARDTQYF; CDR3 DNA: TGTGCCAGCAGCTTGGGCCAAATTAGCGGGGGGGCTAGGGATACGCAGTATTTT
clone size: few; D gene: -; V gene: TRBV3-1; J gene: TRBJ2-3; CDR3 protein: CASSQPSPDTQYF; CDR3 DNA: TGTGCCAGCAGCCAGCCATCTCCTGATACGCAGTATTTT
clone size: few; D gene: -; V gene: TRBV19; J gene: TRBJ2-1; CDR3 protein: CASSIRTISPNGEQFF; CDR3 DNA: TGTGCCAGTAGCATTAGGACCATTTCTCCTAACGGTGAGCAGTTCTTC
clone size: few; D gene: -; V gene: TRBV7-3; J gene: TRBJ2-7; CDR3 protein: CASSLSGSLPYEQYF; CDR3 DNA: TGTGCCAGCAGCTTATCGGGCAGCCTTCCCTACGAGCAGTACTTC
clone size: -; D gene: -; V gene: TRBV6-1; J gene: TRBJ1-6; CDR3 protein: CASSEVIRDRLHF; CDR3 DNA: TGTGCCAGCAGTGAAGTCATAAGGGATAGACTCCACTTT
clone size: few; D gene: -; V gene: TRBV9; J gene: TRBJ1-6; CDR3 protein: CASSGDWSSYNSPLHF; CDR3 DNA: TGTGCCAGCAGCGGGGACTGGAGCTCCTATAATTCACCCCTCCACTTT
clone size: -; D gene: -; V gene: TRBV5-1; J gene: TRBJ2-5; CDR3 protein: CASSSQVGGETQYF; CDR3 DNA: TGCGCCAGCAGCTCCCAAGTTGGGGGGGAGACCCAGTACTTC
clone size: many; D gene: TRBD2; V gene: TRBV14; J gene: TRBJ2-7; CDR3 protein: CASSQDILLAGPYEQYF; CDR3 DNA: TGTGCCAGCAGCCAAGATATCCTACTAGCGGGTCCCTACGAGCAGTACTTC
clone size: few; D gene: TRBD1; V gene: TRBV15; J gene: TRBJ1-2; CDR3 protein: CATRQGATGYTF; CDR3 DNA: TGTGCCACCAGACAGGGGGCTACCGGCTACACCTTC
clone size: many; D gene: -; V gene: TRBV18; J gene: TRBJ1-4; CDR3 protein: CASSPGLHSEKLFF; CDR3 DNA: TGTGCCAGCTCACCGGGATTGCACAGCGAAAAACTGTTTTTT
clone size: -; D gene: TRBD1; V gene: TRBV30; J gene: TRBJ2-5; CDR3 protein: CAGVGGPGTQYF; CDR3 DNA: TGTGCTGGGGTAGGGGGCCCAGGGACCCAGTACTTC
clone size: many; D gene: -; V gene: TRBV19; J gene: TRBJ1-2; CDR3 protein: CASSIDRGADYANYGYTF; CDR3 DNA: TGTGCCAGTAGTATAGATCGGGGGGCGGACTACGCTAACTATGGCTACACCTTC
clone size: many; D gene: -; V gene: TRBV7-9; J gene: TRBJ2-1; CDR3 protein: CASSLAGPAEANEQFF; CDR3 DNA: TGTGCCAGCAGCTTAGCGGGACCGGCGGAGGCCAATGAGCAGTTCTTC
clone size: -; D gene: TRBD1; V gene: TRBV6-1; J gene: TRBJ2-1; CDR3 protein: CASSAGTANNEQFF; CDR3 DNA: TGTGCCAGCAGCGCCGGGACAGCGAACAATGAGCAGTTCTTC
clone size: few; D gene: TRBD2; V gene: TRBV10-3; J gene: TRBJ2-7; CDR3 protein: CAVGLAGDEQYF; CDR3 DNA: TGTGCCGTCGGACTAGCGGGAGACGAGCAGTACTTC
clone size: -; D gene: -; V gene: TRBV27; J gene: TRBJ1-4; CDR3 protein: CASSPLGEKLFF; CDR3 DNA: TGTGCCAGCAGTCCTTTGGGGGAAAAACTGTTTTTT
clone size: many; D gene: TRBD1; V gene: TRBV7-9; J gene: TRBJ2-6; CDR3 protein: CASSFRDRGGSGANVLTF; CDR3 DNA: TGTGCCAGCAGCTTCCGGGACAGGGGAGGATCTGGGGCCAACGTCCTGACTTTC
clone size: few; D gene: -; V gene: TRBV20-1; J gene: TRBJ2-5; CDR3 protein: CSATWDGGPQETQYF; CDR3 DNA: TGCAGTGCCACCTGGGACGGGGGCCCACAAGAGACCCAGTACTTC
clone size: few; D gene: -; V gene: TRBV27; J gene: TRBJ2-1; CDR3 protein: CASSERRNEQFF; CDR3 DNA: TGTGCCAGCAGTGAAAGGCGGAATGAGCAGTTCTTC
clone size: few; D gene: -; V gene: TRBV7-9; J gene: TRBJ2-1; CDR3 protein: CASSSTGPYNEQFF; CDR3 DNA: TGTGCCAGCAGCTCGACCGGACCTTACAATGAGCAGTTCTTC
clone size: few; D gene: TRBD1; V gene: TRBV10-3; J gene: TRBJ1-2; CDR3 protein: CATAGAGGAVNGYTF; CDR3 DNA: TGTGCCACCGCGGGGGCAGGGGGCGCAGTGAATGGCTACACCTTC
clone size: -; D gene: -; V gene: TRBV12-3/TRBV12-4; J gene: TRBJ2-7; CDR3 protein: CANSLGFYEQYF; CDR3 DNA: TGTGCCAACAGCCTTGGATTCTACGAGCAGTACTTC
clone size: -; D gene: -; V gene: TRBV4-1; J gene: TRBJ1-2; CDR3 protein: CASSQEGNVYGYTF; CDR3 DNA: TGCGCCAGCAGCCAAGAAGGCAACGTCTATGGCTACACCTTC
clone size: many; D gene: -; V gene: TRBV7-9; J gene: TRBJ2-6; CDR3 protein: CASSLPGAHGANVLTF; CDR3 DNA: TGTGCCAGCAGCTTACCCGGCGCACATGGGGCCAACGTCCTGACTTTC
clone size: -; D gene: TRBD2; V gene: TRBV7-7; J gene: TRBJ2-5; CDR3 protein: CASSLQPLAAGETQYF; CDR3 DNA: TGTGCTAGCAGCTTACAGCCCCTAGCAGCGGGGGAGACCCAGTACTTC
clone size: few; D gene: -; V gene: TRBV6-2/TRBV6-3; J gene: TRBJ1-5; CDR3 protein: CASSSGPDRNQPQHF; CDR3 DNA: TGTGCCAGCAGCAGCGGACCGGACCGCAATCAGCCCCAGCATTTT
clone size: -; D gene: -; V gene: TRBV12-3/TRBV12-4; J gene: TRBJ2-3; CDR3 protein: CASSPQVFTDTQYF; CDR3 DNA: TGTGCCAGCAGTCCTCAGGTCTTCACAGATACGCAGTATTTT